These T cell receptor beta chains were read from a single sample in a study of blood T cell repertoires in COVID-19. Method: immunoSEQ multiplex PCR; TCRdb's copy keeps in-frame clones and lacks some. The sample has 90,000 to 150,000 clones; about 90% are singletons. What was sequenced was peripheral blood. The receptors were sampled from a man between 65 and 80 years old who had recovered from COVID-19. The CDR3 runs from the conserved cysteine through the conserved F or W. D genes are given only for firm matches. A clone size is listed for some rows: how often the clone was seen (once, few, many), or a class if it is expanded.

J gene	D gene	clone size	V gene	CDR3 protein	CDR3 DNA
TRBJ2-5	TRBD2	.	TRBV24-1	CATSDPRLAGAQETQYF	TGTGCCACCAGTGATCCCCGACTAGCGGGGGCACAAGAGACCCAGTACTTC
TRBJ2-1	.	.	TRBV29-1	CSVRTGYNEQFF	TGCAGCGTCCGGACTGGCTACAATGAGCAGTTCTTC
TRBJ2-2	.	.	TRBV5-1	CASSPFQGNTGELFF	TGCGCCAGCAGCCCCTTCCAGGGGAACACCGGGGAGCTGTTTTTT
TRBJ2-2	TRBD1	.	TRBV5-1	CASSTDRVSTGELFF	TGCGCCAGCAGCACCGACAGGGTGAGCACCGGGGAGCTGTTTTTT
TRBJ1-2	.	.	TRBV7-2	CASSRKLYGYTF	TGTGCCAGCAGTAGAAAACTCTATGGCTACACCTTC
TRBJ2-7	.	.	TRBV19	CASSISDLESYEQYF	TGTGCCAGTAGTATCTCGGACTTAGAATCCTACGAGCAGTACTTC
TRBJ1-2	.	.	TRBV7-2	CASQGGGHRYGYTF	TGTGCCAGCCAAGGCGGGGGACACCGCTATGGCTACACCTTC
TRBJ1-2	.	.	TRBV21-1	CASSAGDRVCGGYTF	TGTGCCAGCAGCGCAGGGGACAGGGTATGCGGTGGCTACACCTTC
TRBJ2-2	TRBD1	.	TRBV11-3	CASSSGQPAFGELFF	TGTGCCAGCAGCTCGGGACAGCCTGCGTTCGGGGAGCTGTTTTTT
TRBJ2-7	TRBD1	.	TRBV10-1	CAREDRVSYEQYF	TGCGCCAGGGAGGACAGGGTAAGCTACGAGCAGTACTTC
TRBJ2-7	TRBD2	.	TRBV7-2	CASSFTSVSHEQYF	TGTGCCAGCAGCTTCACTAGCGTTAGCCACGAGCAGTACTTC
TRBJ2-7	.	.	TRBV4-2	CASSLRGRDEQYF	TGTGCCAGCAGCCTCCGGGGAAGGGACGAGCAGTACTTC
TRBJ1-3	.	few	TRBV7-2	CASSLVLYSSGNTIYF	TGTGCCAGCAGCTTAGTACTCTATAGCTCTGGAAACACCATATATTTT
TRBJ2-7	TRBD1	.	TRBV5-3	CARSRTGGQSSYEQYF	TGTGCCAGAAGCCGGACAGGGGGGCAGAGCTCCTACGAGCAGTACTTC
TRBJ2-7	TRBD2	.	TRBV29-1	CSVELAGGPYEQYF	TGCAGCGTTGAACTAGCGGGAGGGCCTTACGAGCAGTACTTC
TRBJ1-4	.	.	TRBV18	CASSPTQDTAEKLFF	TGTGCCAGCTCCCCGACACAGGACACCGCCGAAAAACTGTTTTTT
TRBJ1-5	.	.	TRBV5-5	CASSLVETDQPQHF	TGTGCCAGCAGCTTGGTAGAGACTGATCAGCCCCAGCATTTT
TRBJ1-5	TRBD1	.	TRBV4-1	CASSQGDRVGQPQHF	TGCGCCAGCAGCCAAGGGGACAGGGTAGGTCAGCCCCAGCATTTT
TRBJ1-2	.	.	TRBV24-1	CATSHHTAGVYGYTF	TGTGCCACCAGTCACCATACCGCAGGTGTCTATGGCTACACCTTC
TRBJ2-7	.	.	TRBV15	CATSRRQDYEQYF	TGTGCCACCAGCAGACGCCAGGACTACGAGCAGTACTTC
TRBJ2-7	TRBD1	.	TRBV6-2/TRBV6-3	CASSYGQGAPYEQYF	TGTGCCAGCAGTTACGGACAGGGGGCTCCCTACGAGCAGTACTTC
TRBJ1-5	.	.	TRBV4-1	CASSQIGRGNQPQHF	TGCGCCAGCAGCCAAATCGGCAGGGGCAATCAGCCCCAGCATTTT
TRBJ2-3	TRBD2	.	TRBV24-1	CATSDPGGDTQYF	TGTGCCACCAGTGACCCGGGGGGGGATACGCAGTATTTT
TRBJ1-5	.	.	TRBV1	CTSSPTDRASQPQHF	TGCACCAGCAGCCCGACGGACAGGGCTAGTCAGCCCCAGCATTTT
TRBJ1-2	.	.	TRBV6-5	CASSYSQTGLGYGYTF	TGTGCCAGCAGTTACTCACAAACAGGGCTGGGCTATGGCTACACCTTC
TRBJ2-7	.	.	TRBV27	CASSLSPGATEQYF	TGTGCCAGCAGTTTATCGCCCGGCGCGACAGAGCAGTACTTC
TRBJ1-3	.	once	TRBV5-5	CASSFQATANSGNTIYF	TGTGCCAGCAGCTTTCAAGCGACAGCCAACTCTGGAAACACCATATATTTT
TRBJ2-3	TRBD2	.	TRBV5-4	CASSLASGSTDTQYF	TGTGCCAGCAGCTTAGCCAGCGGGAGTACAGATACGCAGTATTTT